A selection of T cell receptor beta chains follows, all from one sample in a study of tumor and adjacent non-tumor tissue in lung cancer. TCRdb re-derived calls from the multiplex PCR reads in MiXCR, one entry per CDR3 protein. The sample has about 50,000 distinct CDR3 sequences; 74% are singletons. Material for sequencing was distant non-tumor lung tissue. Receptors were obtained from an older woman with non-small cell lung cancer. Both conserved end residues are part of each CDR3. Fields, in order: V gene, clone size, J gene, D gene, CDR3 DNA, CDR3 protein. A D gene is named only where the DNA matches it firmly. Clone size is stated in some rows and not others, as once, few, many or a class when expanded.

TRBV6-5	once	TRBJ2-7	TRBD1	TGTGTCAGCGCACTTGACCTCGACAGGGGGTACGAGCAGTACTTC	CVSALDLDRGYEQYF
TRBV29-1	many	TRBJ2-5	TRBD2	TGCAGCGCCCGTCGCGGGGGAGAGACCCAGTACTTC	CSARRGGETQYF
TRBV28	few	TRBJ1-3	NA	TGTGCCAGCAGTCAGGCCCGCACAGGAAGCACCATATATTTT	CASSQARTGSTIYF
TRBV29-1	NA	TRBJ2-3	NA	TGCAGCGCCTTTACTCAGGGTACAGATACGCAGTATTTT	CSAFTQGTDTQYF
TRBV20-1	many	TRBJ2-1	TRBD2	TGCAGTGCAGGGGGACTAGCGGGGGGTGAGCAGTTCTTC	CSAGGLAGGEQFF
TRBV4-3	few	TRBJ2-7	NA	TGCGCTAGCAGCCAAGCCGTTACGCAGGGACCGCAGAGCTCCTACGAGCAGTACTTC	CASSQAVTQGPQSSYEQYF
TRBV29-1	few	TRBJ2-4	NA	TGTAGCATTACCAGAGGGCTGAACATTCAGTACTTC	CSITRGLNIQYF
TRBV7-8	many	TRBJ2-3	NA	TGTGCCAGCAGCTTTAGCGGACTGGAGGATACGCAGTATTTT	CASSFSGLEDTQYF
TRBV4-3	NA	TRBJ2-7	TRBD2	TGCGCCTGTAGCCTGCGACTAGCGGGAACCTACGAGCAGTACTTC	CACSLRLAGTYEQYF
TRBV12-3/TRBV12-4	NA	TRBJ1-1	TRBD1	TGTGCCAGCGAGACAGGGGGGCGGAACACTGAAGCTTTCTTT	CASETGGRNTEAFF
TRBV20-1	NA	TRBJ2-1	NA	TGCAATGCTAGAGAGGGTCAAGGGGGGGCGTACAATGGGCAGTTCTTC	CNAREGQGGAYNGQFF
TRBV6-5	NA	TRBJ2-3	TRBD2	TGTGCCGGCAGTCAGGGGACTAGTGGGAGGATTCAAGATACGCAGTATTTT	CAGSQGTSGRIQDTQYF
TRBV14	few	TRBJ2-6	NA	TGTGCCAGCAGTCCGGCGTCCGGGGCCAACGTCCTGACTTTC	CASSPASGANVLTF
TRBV29-1	NA	TRBJ2-3	NA	TGCAGCGTCCCCCAACTAGCATCAACGGTAGATACGCAGTATTTT	CSVPQLASTVDTQYF
TRBV6-2/TRBV6-3	NA	TRBJ2-1	NA	TGTGCCGGCAGTGCCCCGTTATACTACAATGAGCAGCTCTTC	CAGSAPLYYNEQLF
TRBV20-1	NA	TRBJ1-1	NA	TGCAGTGCTAATCACAAGGGGGGGTATCCCCTGAACACAGAAGCTTTCTTT	CSANHKGGYPLNTEAFF
TRBV6-2/TRBV6-3	NA	TRBJ2-1	NA	TGTGTCAGCAGTTACTCGAATTCGTTTTTCCACTGTGCAGACTCCTACAATGAGCAGTTCTTC	CVSSYSNSFFHCADSYNEQFF
TRBV10-3	NA	TRBJ1-5	TRBD1	TGTGCCATCAGTGAGAGAAGACAGGGGGGGGGCAATCATCCCCAGCATTTT	CAISERRQGGGNHPQHF
TRBV28	NA	TRBJ1-1	NA	TGTGCCAGCAGAGTAGGTCAGCTTGTTGAAGCTTTCTTT	CASRVGQLVEAFF
TRBV4-3	once	TRBJ2-2	NA	TGCGCCATCAGCCCCTCCTCAAGGGGGGCGGACACCGGGGAGCTGTTTTTT	CAISPSSRGADTGELFF
TRBV6-1	NA	TRBJ1-2	NA	TGTGCCAGCACCGTGAGGGGCGCCGGCTACGGCTACACCTTC	CASTVRGAGYGYTF
TRBV5-1	many	TRBJ1-1	TRBD1	TGCGCCAGCAGCTCCCTCAGACAGGGATCTGAAGCTTTCTTT	CASSSLRQGSEAFF
TRBV6-2/TRBV6-3	NA	TRBJ2-2	NA	TGTGCCAGCTCTTTTGAGCGGTTCGAGGGGACCGGGGAGATGTTTTTT	CASSFERFEGTGEMFF
TRBV19	few	TRBJ2-7	NA	TGTGCCAGTACCCTCGTATGGGGTCAACACTACGAGCAGTACTTC	CASTLVWGQHYEQYF
TRBV18	NA	TRBJ1-4	NA	TGTGCCAGCTCACCGGGACTTCAGGGGCCCGAAAAACTGTTTTTT	CASSPGLQGPEKLFF
TRBV30	NA	TRBJ1-6	NA	TGTGCCTGGAGCAATGGACATGGAAATTCACCCCTCCACTTT	CAWSNGHGNSPLHF
TRBV11-2	NA	TRBJ2-1	NA	TGTGCCAGCAGGCCCACGGCAGGGGGGAAAGAGCAGTTATTC	CASRPTAGGKEQLF
TRBV28	NA	TRBJ1-5	NA	TGTTCCCCAGGACAGCAAAAAGGGTACAATGAGCCCCAGCATTTT	CSPGQQKGYNEPQHF
TRBV10-3	NA	TRBJ2-7	TRBD2	TGTGCCATCAGCGCAGGACTAGCGGGAGGCGAGGAACGGTACTTC	CAISAGLAGGEERYF
TRBV30	NA	TRBJ2-2	NA	TGTGCCGGGAGTTTAAAGACCTGGGAACTGTTTTTT	CAGSLKTWELFF
TRBV12-3/TRBV12-4	NA	TRBJ1-5	TRBD1	TGTGCCGGCGCAGGGGGTCAAAGACAGCCCCAGCATTTT	CAGAGGQRQPQHF
TRBV7-2	NA	TRBJ2-3	NA	TGTGCCAGCAGCTTAAAGGGGGGAACGGCAGATACGCAGTATTTT	CASSLKGGTADTQYF
TRBV6-2/TRBV6-3	NA	TRBJ2-2	TRBD2	TGTCCCAGCAGTTACGATCCGAGACTAGCTAATACCGGGGAGCTGTTTTTT	CPSSYDPRLANTGELFF
TRBV12-3/TRBV12-4	NA	TRBJ1-2	TRBD1	TGTGATAGCAGGTCCGGGACAGCAACTAACTATGGCTACACCTTC	CDSRSGTATNYGYTF
TRBV4-1	NA	TRBJ1-6	NA	TGCGCCAAGAGCCAAGAAACTCCGGGGGCGGCGAATTCACCCCTCCACTTT	CAKSQETPGAANSPLHF
TRBV29-1	NA	TRBJ2-3	NA	TGCAGCGTCCCCCAGGTAGCACCAACGGTGGATACGCAGTATTTT	CSVPQVAPTVDTQYF
TRBV4-3	few	TRBJ2-2	TRBD2	TGCGCCAACAGCCTCACCCGGGGAGGGGCTGGCAGGGAGCTGTTTTTT	CANSLTRGGAGRELFF
TRBV20-1	NA	TRBJ2-3	TRBD2	TGCAGTGTTAGGGAGGGTGGGCCCCGGAATACGCAGTATTTT	CSVREGGPRNTQYF
TRBV5-4	NA	TRBJ2-3	NA	TGTGTCAGCAGCTCGGCGGTGGTACGAAACACAGATACGCAGTATTTT	CVSSSAVVRNTDTQYF
TRBV12-3/TRBV12-4	NA	TRBJ1-5	NA	TGTGCCAGCAGTTTACCGAGGCGGCCCCAGCATTTT	CASSLPRRPQHF
TRBV29-1	NA	TRBJ2-5	NA	TGCAGCGTGGGACGGGTTCAGCAAGAGACCCAGTACTTC	CSVGRVQQETQYF
TRBV5-4	NA	TRBJ1-6	TRBD1	TGTACCAGCAGACCCGGGACAGGGTATAATTCACCCCTCCATTTT	CTSRPGTGYNSPLHF
TRBV5-4	many	TRBJ2-2	TRBD1	TGTGCCAGCAGCTCCGGACAGGGCAAAGACACCGGGGAGCTGTTTTTT	CASSSGQGKDTGELFF
TRBV11-2	NA	TRBJ2-7	NA	TGTGCCAGCAGCTTAGGGGACGCCTATGAGCAGTACTTC	CASSLGDAYEQYF
TRBV11-3	NA	TRBJ2-1	NA	TGTGCCAGCAGCTTGTATAGGGGGGCCCACAATGAACAGTTCTTC	CASSLYRGAHNEQFF
TRBV4-2	NA	TRBJ2-7	NA	TGTGCCAGCAGCCAACCCAATGGAGGAGGTAGCGAGCAGTACTTC	CASSQPNGGGSEQYF
TRBV5-1	NA	TRBJ2-7	NA	TGCGCGAGCAGCTTGAGCGGCAGTCTTCAGGAGCAGTACTTC	CASSLSGSLQEQYF
TRBV12-3/TRBV12-4	NA	TRBJ2-3	TRBD2	TGTGCCAGCAGCCGGACTAGCGGGAGATGGGCAAGTACGCAGTATTTT	CASSRTSGRWASTQYF
TRBV29-1	NA	TRBJ2-7	NA	TGCAGCGTTCTCCGGGACTTCTTCTCCTACGATCAGTACTTC	CSVLRDFFSYDQYF
TRBV20-1	NA	TRBJ2-2	NA	TGCAGTCCTAGAGGGACTCCCGGGACAGCCAACACCGGGGAGCTGTTTTTT	CSPRGTPGTANTGELFF
TRBV29-1	NA	TRBJ2-7	NA	TGCAGCGTTTACGGACAGAGCGCTCACGAGCAGTACTTC	CSVYGQSAHEQYF
TRBV12-3/TRBV12-4	NA	TRBJ2-7	TRBD2	TGTGTCACCAGTCAACTAGCGGGGGGTTCCTACGAGCAGTACTTC	CVTSQLAGGSYEQYF
TRBV29-1	medium-sized	TRBJ2-5	NA	TGCAGCGGATCGCATCTGGGGGAGACCCAGTACTTC	CSGSHLGETQYF
TRBV28	NA	TRBJ1-5	NA	TGTGCCAGCAGTTCATCCCCCGACTTGACAGATACGCAGCATTTT	CASSSSPDLTDTQHF
TRBV11-1	NA	TRBJ2-5	TRBD2	TGTGCCAGTAGCTTAGGCAGCGGGAGAGGGATCGGAGAGACCCAGTACTTC	CASSLGSGRGIGETQYF
TRBV10-2	medium-sized	TRBJ1-1	NA	TGCGCCAGCAGTGGCCGGGGGACTGAAGCTTTCTTT	CASSGRGTEAFF
TRBV4-2	few	TRBJ2-7	NA	TGTGTCAGCAGCCAACCCGATGGCGGAGGTAGCGAGCAGTATTTC	CVSSQPDGGGSEQYF
TRBV29-1	NA	TRBJ1-1	TRBD1	TGTAGCGTCGCCGGGACAGGGAGCAACACTGAAGCTTTCTTT	CSVAGTGSNTEAFF